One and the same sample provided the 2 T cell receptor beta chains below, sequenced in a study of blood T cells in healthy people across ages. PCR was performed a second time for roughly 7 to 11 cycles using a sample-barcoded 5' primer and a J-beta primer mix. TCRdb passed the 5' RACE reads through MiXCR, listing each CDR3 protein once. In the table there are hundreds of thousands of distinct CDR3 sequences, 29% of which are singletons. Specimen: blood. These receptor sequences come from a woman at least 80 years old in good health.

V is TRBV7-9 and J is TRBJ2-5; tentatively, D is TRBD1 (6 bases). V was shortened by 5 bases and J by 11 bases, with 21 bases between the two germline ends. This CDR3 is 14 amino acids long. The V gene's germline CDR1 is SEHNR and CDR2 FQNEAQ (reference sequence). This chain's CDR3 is CASSPGGQSFWQYF. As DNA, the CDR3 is TGTGCCAGCAGCCCCGGCGGACAGTCGTTTTGGCAGTACTTC.

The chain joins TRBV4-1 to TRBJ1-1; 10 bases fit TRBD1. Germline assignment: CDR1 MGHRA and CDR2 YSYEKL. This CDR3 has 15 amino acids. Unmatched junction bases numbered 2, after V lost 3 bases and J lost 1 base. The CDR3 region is CASSHDRGQNTEAFF. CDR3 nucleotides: TGCGCCAGCAGCCACGACAGGGGGCAGAACACTGAAGCTTTCTTT.